The rows below give T cell receptor beta chains drawn from one sample of a study of T cell responses to AZD1222 COVID-19 vaccine. Sequencing was performed with immunoSEQ multiplex PCR; in TCRdb, only in-frame clones are kept and a portion is missing. The table includes about 130,000 clones, 90% detected once. Here the sequenced sample was peripheral blood, taken on day 0 of MenACWY control vaccination. The receptors here all came from an adult in good health. Both conserved end residues are part of each CDR3. D genes are given only for firm matches. Expanded clones get a size class; other rows say once, few or many, or leave the size out.

j_call: TRBJ1-5; d_call: .; v_call: TRBV3-1/TRBV3-2; clone_size: .; cdr3_aa: CASSQGVPPACNQPQHF; cdr3_nt: TGTGCCAGCAGCCAAGGGGTCCCGCCAGCCTGCAATCAGCCCCAGCATTTT
j_call: TRBJ2-4; d_call: .; v_call: TRBV5-4; clone_size: .; cdr3_aa: CASSLAAQNIQYF; cdr3_nt: TGTGCCAGCAGCTTAGCGGCCCAAAACATTCAGTACTTC
j_call: TRBJ2-5; d_call: .; v_call: TRBV5-1; clone_size: once; cdr3_aa: CASRPLAAGETQYF; cdr3_nt: TGCGCCAGCAGACCGCTCGCGGCGGGGGAGACCCAGTACTTC
j_call: TRBJ2-3; d_call: TRBD1; v_call: TRBV7-9; clone_size: .; cdr3_aa: CAGQGPSDTQYF; cdr3_nt: TGTGCCGGACAGGGCCCGTCAGATACGCAGTATTTT
j_call: TRBJ2-4; d_call: .; v_call: TRBV5-5; clone_size: .; cdr3_aa: CASSFSPRENIQYF; cdr3_nt: TGTGCCAGCAGCTTTTCGCCGAGGGAAAACATTCAGTACTTC
j_call: TRBJ2-1; d_call: TRBD2; v_call: TRBV3-1/TRBV3-2; clone_size: .; cdr3_aa: CASSQLAGGGNEQFF; cdr3_nt: TGTGCCAGCAGCCAACTAGCGGGAGGGGGGAATGAGCAGTTCTTC
j_call: TRBJ2-3; d_call: .; v_call: TRBV9; clone_size: .; cdr3_aa: CASGGDTQYF; cdr3_nt: TGTGCCAGTGGGGGGGATACGCAGTATTTT
j_call: TRBJ2-1; d_call: .; v_call: TRBV9; clone_size: .; cdr3_aa: CASSPNRANEQFF; cdr3_nt: TGTGCCAGCAGCCCGAATAGGGCAAATGAGCAGTTCTTC
j_call: TRBJ2-4; d_call: .; v_call: TRBV7-8; clone_size: .; cdr3_aa: CASSRQNIQYF; cdr3_nt: TGTGCCAGCAGCCGGCAAAACATTCAGTACTTC
j_call: TRBJ2-5; d_call: TRBD2; v_call: TRBV13; clone_size: .; cdr3_aa: CASSLGLAEGTQYF; cdr3_nt: TGTGCCAGCAGCTTAGGACTAGCGGAGGGGACCCAGTACTTC
j_call: TRBJ1-1; d_call: .; v_call: TRBV20-1; clone_size: .; cdr3_aa: CSASSPPGTEAFF; cdr3_nt: TGCAGTGCTAGTTCCCCCCCGGGGACTGAAGCTTTCTTT
j_call: TRBJ1-2; d_call: .; v_call: TRBV4-1; clone_size: .; cdr3_aa: CASSSPQSELNYGYTF; cdr3_nt: TGCGCCAGCAGCAGTCCGCAGTCAGAGCTAAACTATGGCTACACCTTC
j_call: TRBJ2-3; d_call: .; v_call: TRBV12-3/TRBV12-4; clone_size: once; cdr3_aa: CASSLGDTQYF; cdr3_nt: TGTGCCAGCAGTTTAGGCGATACGCAGTATTTT
j_call: TRBJ2-5; d_call: TRBD1; v_call: TRBV6-5; clone_size: .; cdr3_aa: CASRQGAQETQYF; cdr3_nt: TGTGCCAGCAGGCAGGGGGCCCAAGAGACCCAGTACTTC
j_call: TRBJ1-2; d_call: TRBD1; v_call: TRBV7-6; clone_size: .; cdr3_aa: CASSSGQGQDGYTF; cdr3_nt: TGTGCCAGCAGCTCAGGACAGGGGCAGGATGGCTACACCTTC
j_call: TRBJ2-2; d_call: .; v_call: TRBV3-1/TRBV3-2; clone_size: .; cdr3_aa: CASSQAGGGNTGELFF; cdr3_nt: TGTGCCAGCAGCCAAGCCGGAGGCGGGAACACCGGGGAGCTGTTTTTT
j_call: TRBJ2-7; d_call: TRBD2; v_call: TRBV28; clone_size: .; cdr3_aa: CASSHMVAGDHEQYF; cdr3_nt: TGTGCCAGCAGCCATATGGTAGCGGGAGACCACGAGCAGTACTTC
j_call: TRBJ2-1; d_call: TRBD1; v_call: TRBV6-5; clone_size: .; cdr3_aa: CASRGQGMGNEQFF; cdr3_nt: TGTGCCAGCAGGGGACAGGGGATGGGAAATGAGCAGTTCTTC
j_call: TRBJ1-2; d_call: .; v_call: TRBV6-5; clone_size: .; cdr3_aa: CASSYSIPRGAYGYTF; cdr3_nt: TGTGCCAGCAGTTACTCGATCCCCCGGGGTGCCTATGGCTACACCTTC
j_call: TRBJ1-5; d_call: .; v_call: TRBV6-5; clone_size: .; cdr3_aa: CASIGTGDARQPQHF; cdr3_nt: TGTGCCAGCATCGGGACTGGGGATGCGAGGCAGCCCCAGCATTTT
j_call: TRBJ2-5; d_call: .; v_call: TRBV4-3; clone_size: .; cdr3_aa: CASSQALREETQYF; cdr3_nt: TGCGCCAGCAGCCAGGCCCTCAGGGAAGAGACCCAGTACTTC
j_call: TRBJ1-2; d_call: .; v_call: TRBV7-9; clone_size: .; cdr3_aa: CASSSAEGWNDYGYTF; cdr3_nt: TGTGCCAGCAGCTCAGCCGAGGGGTGGAATGACTATGGCTACACCTTC
j_call: TRBJ2-5; d_call: .; v_call: TRBV5-1; clone_size: .; cdr3_aa: CASSLAQETQYF; cdr3_nt: TGCGCCAGCAGCTTAGCTCAAGAGACCCAGTACTTC
j_call: TRBJ2-7; d_call: TRBD2; v_call: TRBV12-3/TRBV12-4; clone_size: .; cdr3_aa: CASSLALAYEQYF; cdr3_nt: TGTGCCAGCAGTTTAGCACTAGCGTACGAGCAGTACTTC
j_call: TRBJ2-5; d_call: TRBD2; v_call: TRBV7-7; clone_size: once; cdr3_aa: CASTPGVAGVIEAQYF; cdr3_nt: TGTGCCAGCACCCCTGGGGTAGCGGGGGTTATTGAGGCCCAGTACTTC
j_call: TRBJ2-7; d_call: .; v_call: TRBV27; clone_size: .; cdr3_aa: CASSASQGLKTYEQYF; cdr3_nt: TGTGCCAGCAGTGCCAGCCAGGGACTGAAAACCTACGAGCAGTACTTC
j_call: TRBJ2-3; d_call: TRBD2; v_call: TRBV7-6; clone_size: .; cdr3_aa: CASSLEPGLAGGEQYF; cdr3_nt: TGTGCCAGCAGCTTGGAGCCGGGACTAGCGGGGGGGGAGCAGTATTTT
j_call: TRBJ1-1; d_call: .; v_call: TRBV7-5; clone_size: .; cdr3_aa: CVRSFNPSGQMNTEAFF; cdr3_nt: TGTGTCAGAAGCTTCAACCCGTCGGGACAGATGAACACTGAAGCTTTCTTT
j_call: TRBJ2-2; d_call: .; v_call: TRBV7-9; clone_size: .; cdr3_aa: CASSTRANTGELFF; cdr3_nt: TGTGCCAGCAGCACCAGGGCGAACACCGGGGAGCTGTTTTTT
j_call: TRBJ1-2; d_call: .; v_call: TRBV28; clone_size: .; cdr3_aa: CASRAENYGYTF; cdr3_nt: TGTGCCAGCAGGGCAGAAAACTATGGCTACACCTTC
j_call: TRBJ2-5; d_call: .; v_call: TRBV30; clone_size: .; cdr3_aa: CAWSRDKGTQYF; cdr3_nt: TGTGCCTGGAGCCGGGACAAGGGGACCCAGTACTTC
j_call: TRBJ2-3; d_call: .; v_call: TRBV4-1; clone_size: .; cdr3_aa: CASSQAAVGPDTQYF; cdr3_nt: TGCGCCAGCAGCCAAGCCGCTGTGGGACCAGATACGCAGTATTTT
j_call: TRBJ1-2; d_call: .; v_call: TRBV5-8; clone_size: .; cdr3_aa: CASSRRDLNYGYTF; cdr3_nt: TGTGCCAGCAGCCGCCGGGACCTTAACTATGGCTACACCTTC
j_call: TRBJ1-1; d_call: TRBD1; v_call: TRBV6-1; clone_size: .; cdr3_aa: CASSEPLGQGFSTEAFF; cdr3_nt: TGTGCCAGCAGTGAACCCCTGGGACAGGGATTTTCGACTGAAGCTTTCTTT
j_call: TRBJ1-4; d_call: TRBD1; v_call: TRBV6-6; clone_size: .; cdr3_aa: CASSYSGQLNEKLFF; cdr3_nt: TGTGCCAGCAGTTACTCGGGACAGCTTAATGAAAAACTGTTTTTT
j_call: TRBJ1-3; d_call: .; v_call: TRBV3-1/TRBV3-2; clone_size: .; cdr3_aa: CASSQRFVSGNTIYF; cdr3_nt: TGTGCCAGCAGCCAAAGGTTCGTCTCTGGAAACACCATATATTTT
j_call: TRBJ1-6; d_call: .; v_call: TRBV4-1; clone_size: .; cdr3_aa: CASSQGDGDSYNSPLHF; cdr3_nt: TGCGCCAGCAGCCAAGGGGACGGTGACTCCTATAATTCACCCCTCCACTTT
j_call: TRBJ2-5; d_call: TRBD2; v_call: TRBV27; clone_size: .; cdr3_aa: CASTYSGGARETQYF; cdr3_nt: TGTGCCAGCACCTATAGCGGGGGGGCCCGGGAGACCCAGTACTTC
j_call: TRBJ1-2; d_call: TRBD1; v_call: TRBV27; clone_size: .; cdr3_aa: CASSGTAVNYGYTF; cdr3_nt: TGTGCCAGCAGTGGGACAGCCGTGAACTATGGCTACACCTTC
j_call: TRBJ1-3; d_call: .; v_call: TRBV25-1; clone_size: once; cdr3_aa: CASSEHHSSGNTIYF; cdr3_nt: TGTGCCAGCAGTGAACATCATAGCTCTGGAAACACCATATATTTT
j_call: TRBJ2-1; d_call: .; v_call: TRBV7-2; clone_size: .; cdr3_aa: CASSDYNEQFF; cdr3_nt: TGTGCCAGCAGCGATTACAATGAGCAGTTCTTC
j_call: TRBJ1-2; d_call: .; v_call: TRBV28; clone_size: .; cdr3_aa: CASRLDSGTNYGYTF; cdr3_nt: TGTGCCAGCAGACTAGACTCCGGGACCAACTATGGCTACACCTTC
j_call: TRBJ1-1; d_call: .; v_call: TRBV11-2; clone_size: once; cdr3_aa: CASSLDVFRTYTEAFF; cdr3_nt: TGTGCCAGCAGCTTAGATGTTTTCAGGACCTACACTGAAGCTTTCTTT
j_call: TRBJ2-2; d_call: TRBD1; v_call: TRBV13; clone_size: .; cdr3_aa: CASSDRTGDGELFF; cdr3_nt: TGTGCCAGCAGCGATCGGACAGGGGACGGGGAGCTGTTTTTT
j_call: TRBJ2-2; d_call: .; v_call: TRBV28; clone_size: .; cdr3_aa: CASSGAIGGTGELFF; cdr3_nt: TGTGCCAGCAGTGGGGCAATCGGCGGCACCGGGGAGCTGTTTTTT
j_call: TRBJ2-1; d_call: .; v_call: TRBV5-1; clone_size: .; cdr3_aa: CASSGQGSSYNEQFF; cdr3_nt: TGCGCCAGCAGCGGGCAGGGGTCCTCCTACAATGAGCAGTTCTTC
j_call: TRBJ2-2; d_call: TRBD1; v_call: TRBV6-5; clone_size: once; cdr3_aa: CASSFSDRPGELFF; cdr3_nt: TGTGCCAGCAGTTTCTCGGACAGGCCCGGGGAGCTGTTTTTT
j_call: TRBJ1-6; d_call: .; v_call: TRBV30; clone_size: .; cdr3_aa: CAWSAMGPSYNSPLHF; cdr3_nt: TGTGCCTGGAGTGCTATGGGACCCTCCTATAATTCACCCCTCCACTTT
j_call: TRBJ2-7; d_call: TRBD2; v_call: TRBV15; clone_size: once; cdr3_aa: CATRASGAYEQYF; cdr3_nt: TGTGCCACCAGGGCAAGCGGGGCCTACGAGCAGTACTTC